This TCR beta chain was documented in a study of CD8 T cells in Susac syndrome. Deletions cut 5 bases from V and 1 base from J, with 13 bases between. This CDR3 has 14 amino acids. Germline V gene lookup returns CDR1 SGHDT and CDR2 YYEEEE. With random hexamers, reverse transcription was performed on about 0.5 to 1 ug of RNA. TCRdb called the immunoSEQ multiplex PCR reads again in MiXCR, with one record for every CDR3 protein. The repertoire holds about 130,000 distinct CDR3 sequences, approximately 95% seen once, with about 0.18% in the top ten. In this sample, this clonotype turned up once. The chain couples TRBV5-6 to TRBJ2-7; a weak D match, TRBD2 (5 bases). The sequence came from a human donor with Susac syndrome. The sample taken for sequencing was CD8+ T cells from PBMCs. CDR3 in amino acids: CASSSAGSSYEQYF. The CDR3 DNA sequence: TGTGCCAGCAGTTCTGCGGGCAGTTCCTACGAGCAGTACTTC. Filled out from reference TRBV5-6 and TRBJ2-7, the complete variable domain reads DAGVTQSPTHLIKTRGQQVTLRCSPKSGHDTVSWYQQALGQGPQFIFQYYEEEERQRGNFPDRFSGHQFPNYSSELNVNALLLGDSALYLCASSSAGSSYEQYFGPGTRLTVT.